Shown below are 11 T cell receptor beta chains from a single sample sequenced in a study of regulatory T cells in long-lasting Graves disease. Arm-PCR of CDR3 regions and iRepertoire HTBI primers were used to build TCR beta libraries. TCRdb independently ran MiXCR on the multiplex PCR reads; one entry per CDR3 protein. The sample contains almost 350,000 distinct CDR3 sequences, around a fifth of which appear only once. Time point of the sample: persistent/refractory GD, antithyroid drugs over 5 years with positive TRAb. Extracted PBMC RNA gave rise to the TCR library. The sequencing used peripheral blood mononuclear cells (PBMCs), collected when the disease was refractory, from a patient treated with antithyroid drugs. The source is a female donor with Graves disease.

V usage is TRBV5-1 and J usage is TRBJ1-2, with D uncertain. The CDR3 is made up of 14 amino acids. CDR1 and CDR2 from the germline V gene are SGHRS and YFSETQ. The ends were cut back, 3 bases at V and 4 bases at J, with 13 bases in the middle. The CDR3 nucleotides are TGCGCCAGCAGCTCATATCCTGGCGGCTATGGCTACACCTTC. Protein: CASSSYPGGYGYTF.

This clonotype was counted only a few times. The rearrangement uses TRBV24-1 and TRBJ1-5; D gene unclear. The germline V and J ends were trimmed by 3 bases and 9 bases, with 8 bases remaining between them. The CDR3 loop spans 12 amino acids. The germline V gene encodes CDR1 KGHDR and CDR2 SFDVKD. The CDR3 region is CATSDGRAPQHF. CDR3 nucleotides: TGTGCCACCAGTGATGGGAGGGCGCCCCAGCATTTT.

A few counts support this clonotype. The chain links TRBV19 to TRBJ2-7; D is ambiguous. The CDR3 is made up of 14 amino acids. The germline gives CDR1 LNHDA, CDR2 SQIVND (reference sequence). The V end was cut by 5 bases, the J end by 5 bases, with 16 bases between. This CDR3 reads CASSSPGLRNEQYF. For the CDR3, the DNA is TGTGCCAGTAGTTCCCCAGGCCTTCGGAACGAGCAGTACTTC.

This clonotype was observed many times. The J gene is TRBJ2-5, the V gene TRBV6-1; 12 bases are shared with TRBD2. This CDR3 region has 17 residues. Germline V CDR1 and CDR2: MNHNS, SASEGT. V lost 2 bases, J lost 5 bases, and 9 bases stayed unmatched. In DNA form, the CDR3 reads TGTGCCAGCAGTGAAACTAGCGGGAGGCCGCCCTTCGAGACCCAGTACTTC. Translation: CASSETSGRPPFETQYF.

In regard to this clonotype: A much larger clone differs from this one at a single base, so this may be a read error. The rearrangement links TRBV28 to TRBJ2-5, with 12 positions matching TRBD2. This CDR3 is built from 15 residues. Germline-derived CDR1 and CDR2 are MDHEN and SYDVKM. V shed 3 bases and J 10 bases; nucleotides not matched to a gene: 9. CDR3 region: CASSFRASGREGQYF. In DNA form, the CDR3 reads TGTGCCAGCAGTTTTAGGGCTAGCGGGAGGGAGGGCCAGTACTTC.

The chain employs TRBV30 and TRBJ2-1, with 8 bases that match TRBD2. The CDR3 runs to 16 residues. CDR1 and CDR2 (germline): GTSNPN, SVGIG (reference sequence). The junction had 9 bases not matched to a gene; V was cut back by 1 base and J by 4 bases. CDR3 protein: CAWSALGSGSYNEQFF. DNA of the CDR3: TGTGCCTGGAGTGCCCTCGGGAGCGGGAGTTACAATGAGCAGTTCTTC.

This chain joins TRBV20-1 and TRBJ2-1; 8 positions match TRBD1. The CDR3 contains 11 residues. V lost 4 bases to trimming and J lost 13 bases; unmatched junction nucleotides: 6. CDR1 is DFQATT, CDR2 SNEGSKA, per germline (reference sequence). The CDR3 DNA sequence: TGCAGTGCTACCGCCGGGACAGGACAGTTCTTC. Amino acids: CSATAGTGQFF.

The chain links TRBV13 to TRBJ2-1; TRBD2 matches at 12 bases. Germline V lookup: CDR1 PRHDT, CDR2 FYEKMQ (reference sequence). After removal of 5 bases from V and 8 bases from J, the junction contained 10 bases not matched to a gene. The CDR3 covers 16 residues. The DNA for the CDR3 is TGTGCCAGCAGCCCACGCCAGGGACTAGCGGGCCATGAGCAGTTCTTC. It specifies CASSPRQGLAGHEQFF.

This clonotype turned up a few times. This sequence joins TRBV7-9 and TRBJ1-4; the D gene is possibly TRBD1 (5 bases). CDR3 length: 17 amino acids. The V end lost 5 bases, the J end lost 0 bases, and 16 bases lay between the germline ends. CDR1 is SEHNR and CDR2 is FQNEAQ in the germline V gene (reference sequence). The CDR3 region has the DNA TGTGCCAGCAGCCCCGAGGGGCCTGGGGCAACTAATGAAAAACTGTTTTTT. Residues: CASSPEGPGATNEKLFF.

This clonotype was picked up many times. The chain carries TRBV6-1 and TRBJ2-7; the match to TRBD1 covers 9 bases. The CDR3 is made up of 15 amino acids. J gave up 6 bases and V 2 bases, and 8 bases lay outside the gene matches. The germline gives CDR1 MNHNS, CDR2 SASEGT. CDR3 sequence reads: CASSERGQGGGEQYF. The CDR3 region has the DNA TGTGCCAGCAGTGAAAGGGGACAGGGTGGGGGCGAGCAGTACTTC.

Remarks on this clonotype: The junction does not match germline at one end; this may be a read error. This chain connects TRBV6-5 to TRBJ2-2; D might be TRBD2 (5 bases). Per the germline V gene, CDR1 is MNHEY and CDR2 is SVGAGI. CDR3 length equals 16 residues. This CDR3 is CASSSITYLRDGKLFF. CDR3 nucleotides: TGTGCCAGCAGTTCAATCACCTATTTACGAGACGGGAAGCTGTTTTTT.